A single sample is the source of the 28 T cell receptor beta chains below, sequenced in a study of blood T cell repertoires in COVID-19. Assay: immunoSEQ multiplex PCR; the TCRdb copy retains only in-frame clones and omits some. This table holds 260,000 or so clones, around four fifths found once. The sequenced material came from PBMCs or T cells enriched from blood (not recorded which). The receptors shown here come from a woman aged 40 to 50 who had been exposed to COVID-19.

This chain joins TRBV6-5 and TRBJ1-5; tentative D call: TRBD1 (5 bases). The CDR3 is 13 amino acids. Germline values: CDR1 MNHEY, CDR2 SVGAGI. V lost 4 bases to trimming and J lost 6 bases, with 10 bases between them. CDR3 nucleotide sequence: TGTGCCAGCAGTTTCCAGGGTACTCAGCCCCAGCATTTT. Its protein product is CASSFQGTQPQHF.

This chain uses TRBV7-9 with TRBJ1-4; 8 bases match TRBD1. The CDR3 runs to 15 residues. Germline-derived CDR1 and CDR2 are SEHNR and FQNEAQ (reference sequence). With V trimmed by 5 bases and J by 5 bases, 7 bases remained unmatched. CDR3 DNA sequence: TGTGCCAGCAGCCCGATCGGGACAGGCAATGAAAAACTGTTTTTT. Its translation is CASSPIGTGNEKLFF. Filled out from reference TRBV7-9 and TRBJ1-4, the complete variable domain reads DTGVSQNPRHKITKRGQNVTFRCDPISEHNRLYWYRQTLGQGPEFLTYFQNEAQLEKSRLLSDRFSAERPKGSFSTLEIQRTEQGDSAMYLCASSPIGTGNEKLFFGSGTQLSVL.

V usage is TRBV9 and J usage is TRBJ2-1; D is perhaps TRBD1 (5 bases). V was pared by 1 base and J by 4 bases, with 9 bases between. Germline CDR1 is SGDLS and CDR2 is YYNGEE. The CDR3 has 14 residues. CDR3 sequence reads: CASSVQGSYNEQFF. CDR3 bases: TGTGCCAGCAGCGTACAGGGCAGTTACAATGAGCAGTTCTTC.

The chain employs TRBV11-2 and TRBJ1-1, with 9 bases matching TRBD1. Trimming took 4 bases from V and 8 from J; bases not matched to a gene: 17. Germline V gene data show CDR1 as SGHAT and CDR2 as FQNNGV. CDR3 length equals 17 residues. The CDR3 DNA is TGTGCCAGCAGCTCTGCATTCTCCCGGGACAGGGAACTCGAAGCTTTCTTT. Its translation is CASSSAFSRDRELEAFF.

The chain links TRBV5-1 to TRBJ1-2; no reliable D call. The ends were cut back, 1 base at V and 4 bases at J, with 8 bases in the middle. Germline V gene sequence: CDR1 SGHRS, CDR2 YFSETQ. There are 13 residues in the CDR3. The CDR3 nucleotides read TGCGCCAGCAGCTTGTACGTTAGCTATGGCTACACCTTC. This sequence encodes CASSLYVSYGYTF.

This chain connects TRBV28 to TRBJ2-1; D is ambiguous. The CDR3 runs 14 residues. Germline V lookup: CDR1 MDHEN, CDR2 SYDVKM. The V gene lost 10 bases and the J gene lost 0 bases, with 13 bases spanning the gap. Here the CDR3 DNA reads TGTGCCACCTTACCGGGTGGCTCCTACAATGAGCAGTTCTTC. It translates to CATLPGGSYNEQFF.

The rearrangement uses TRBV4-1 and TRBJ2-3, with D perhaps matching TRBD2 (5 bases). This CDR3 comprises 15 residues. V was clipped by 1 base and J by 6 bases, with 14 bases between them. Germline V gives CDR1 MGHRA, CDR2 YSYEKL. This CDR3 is CASSQGLVRGDTQYF. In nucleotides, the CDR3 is TGCGCCAGCAGCCAAGGGCTGGTTAGAGGGGATACGCAGTATTTT.

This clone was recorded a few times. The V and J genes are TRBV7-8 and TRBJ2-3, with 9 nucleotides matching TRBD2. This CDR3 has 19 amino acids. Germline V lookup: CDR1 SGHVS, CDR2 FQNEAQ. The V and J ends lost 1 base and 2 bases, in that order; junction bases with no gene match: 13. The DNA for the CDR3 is TGTGCCAGCAGCTTAGTCTGGAATCTAGCGGGGTTACCCACAGATACGCAGTATTTT. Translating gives CASSLVWNLAGLPTDTQYF.

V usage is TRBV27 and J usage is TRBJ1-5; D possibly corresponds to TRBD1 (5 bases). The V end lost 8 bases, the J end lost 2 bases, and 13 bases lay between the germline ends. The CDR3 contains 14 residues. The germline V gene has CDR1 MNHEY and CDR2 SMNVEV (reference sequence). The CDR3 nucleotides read TGTGCCAGCTCCCTCCAGGGCGGCAATCAGCCCCAGCATTTT. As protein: CASSLQGGNQPQHF.

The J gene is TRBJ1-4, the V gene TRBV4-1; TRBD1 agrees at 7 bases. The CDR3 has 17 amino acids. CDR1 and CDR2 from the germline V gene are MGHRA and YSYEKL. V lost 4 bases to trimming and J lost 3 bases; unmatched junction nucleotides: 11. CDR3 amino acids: CASSLNRGGWSNEKLFF. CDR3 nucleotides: TGCGCCAGCAGCCTCAACAGGGGAGGTTGGTCTAATGAAAAACTGTTTTTT.

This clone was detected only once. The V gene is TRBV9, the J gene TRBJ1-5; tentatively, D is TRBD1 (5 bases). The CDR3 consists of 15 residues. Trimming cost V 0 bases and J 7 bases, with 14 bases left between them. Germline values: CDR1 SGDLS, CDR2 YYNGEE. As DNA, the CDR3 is TGTGCCAGCAGCGTAGACCCGGGGGTCCAGCAGCCCCAGCATTTT. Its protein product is CASSVDPGVQQPQHF. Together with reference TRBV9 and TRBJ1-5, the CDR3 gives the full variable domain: DSGVTQTPKHLITATGQRVTLRCSPRSGDLSVYWYQQSLDQGLQFLIQYYNGEERAKGNILERFSAQQFPDLHSELNLSSLELGDSALYFCASSVDPGVQQPQHFGDGTRLSIL.

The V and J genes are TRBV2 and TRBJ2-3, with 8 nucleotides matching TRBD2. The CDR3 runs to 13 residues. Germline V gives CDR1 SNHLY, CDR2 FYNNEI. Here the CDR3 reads CVGRRGGTDTQYF. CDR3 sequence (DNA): TGTGTTGGGAGGCGGGGGGGCACAGATACGCAGTATTTT.

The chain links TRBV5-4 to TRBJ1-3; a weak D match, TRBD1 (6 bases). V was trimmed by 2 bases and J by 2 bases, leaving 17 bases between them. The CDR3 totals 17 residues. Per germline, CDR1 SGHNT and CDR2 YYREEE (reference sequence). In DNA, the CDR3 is TGTGCCAGCAGCTTAGACCTACAGGGAACCGCTGGAAACACCATATATTTT. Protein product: CASSLDLQGTAGNTIYF. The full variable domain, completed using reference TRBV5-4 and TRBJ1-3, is ETGVTQSPTHLIKTRGQQVTLRCSSQSGHNTVSWYQQALGQGPQFIFQYYREEENGRGNFPPRFSGLQFPNYSSELNVNALELDDSALYLCASSLDLQGTAGNTIYFGEGSWLTVV.

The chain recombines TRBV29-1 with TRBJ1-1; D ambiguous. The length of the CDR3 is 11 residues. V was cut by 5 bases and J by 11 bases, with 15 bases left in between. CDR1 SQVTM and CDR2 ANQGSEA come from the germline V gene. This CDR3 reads CSVPGLRKAFF. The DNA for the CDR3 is TGCAGCGTTCCAGGACTTCGGAAGGCTTTCTTT.

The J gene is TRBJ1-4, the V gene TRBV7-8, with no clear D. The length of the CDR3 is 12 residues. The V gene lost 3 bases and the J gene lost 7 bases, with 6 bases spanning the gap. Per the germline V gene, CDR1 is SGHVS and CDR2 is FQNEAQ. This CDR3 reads CASSFRGEKLFF. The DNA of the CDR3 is TGTGCCAGCAGCTTCCGGGGTGAAAAACTGTTTTTT.

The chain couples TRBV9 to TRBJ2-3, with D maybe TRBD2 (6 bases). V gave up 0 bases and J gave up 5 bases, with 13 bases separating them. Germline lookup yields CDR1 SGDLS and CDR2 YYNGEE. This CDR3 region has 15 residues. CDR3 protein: CASSVGGTRGDTQYF. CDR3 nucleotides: TGTGCCAGCAGCGTAGGCGGGACCCGAGGAGATACGCAGTATTTT.

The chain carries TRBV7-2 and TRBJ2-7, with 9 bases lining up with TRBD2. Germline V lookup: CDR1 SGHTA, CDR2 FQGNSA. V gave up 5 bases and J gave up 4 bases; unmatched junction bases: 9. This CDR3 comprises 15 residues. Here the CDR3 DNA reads TGTGCCAGCAGCCCCTTGAGCGGGGGGATTTACGAGCAGTACTTC. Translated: CASSPLSGGIYEQYF.

The CDR3 sequence is CASPSDSSQSTF. The CDR3 DNA follows: TGTGCCTCTCCTTCGGACAGCTCGCAAAGCACCTTC. This rearrangement joins TRBV30 to TRBJ1-2; possible D gene TRBD1, 6 bases. Germline V CDR1 and CDR2: GTSNPN, SVGIG (reference sequence). This CDR3 contains 12 residues. Trimming took off 7 bases at V and 13 bases at J, with 22 bases between the two ends.

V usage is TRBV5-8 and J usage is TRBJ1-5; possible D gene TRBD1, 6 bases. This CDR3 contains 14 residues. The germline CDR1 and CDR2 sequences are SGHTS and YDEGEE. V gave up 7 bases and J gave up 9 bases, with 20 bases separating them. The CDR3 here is CASAREGTLGPQHF. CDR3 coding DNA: TGTGCCAGCGCTCGGGAGGGGACATTGGGGCCCCAGCATTTT.

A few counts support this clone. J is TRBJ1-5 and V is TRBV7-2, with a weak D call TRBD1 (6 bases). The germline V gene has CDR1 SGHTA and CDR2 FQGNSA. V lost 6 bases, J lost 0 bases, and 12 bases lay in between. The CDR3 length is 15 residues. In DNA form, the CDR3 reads TGTGCCAGCAGGGCGGCAGGGGCTAGCAATCAGCCCCAGCATTTT. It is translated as CASRAAGASNQPQHF.

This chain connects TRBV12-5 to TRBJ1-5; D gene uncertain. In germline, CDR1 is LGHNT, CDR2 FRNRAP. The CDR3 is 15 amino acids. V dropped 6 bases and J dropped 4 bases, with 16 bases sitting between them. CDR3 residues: CASGDGGLFNQPQHF. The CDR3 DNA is TGTGCTAGTGGGGACGGAGGACTCTTTAATCAGCCCCAGCATTTT.

The CDR3 DNA sequence: TGTGCCAGCTCAGCCCAAGAGAACAGGGGAGAGACCCAGTACTTC. Residues: CASSAQENRGETQYF. The genes are TRBV18 and TRBJ2-5, with TRBD1 identical over 7 bases. The germline CDR1 and CDR2 sequences are KGHSH and LQKENI. V shed 5 bases, J shed 4 bases, and the junction held 10 bases outside the gene matches. This CDR3 region has 15 residues.

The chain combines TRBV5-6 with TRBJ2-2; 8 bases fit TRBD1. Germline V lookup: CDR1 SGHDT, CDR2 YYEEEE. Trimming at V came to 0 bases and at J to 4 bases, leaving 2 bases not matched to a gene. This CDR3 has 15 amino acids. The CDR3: CASSLVQGVTGELFF. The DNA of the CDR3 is TGTGCCAGCAGCTTGGTACAGGGGGTCACCGGGGAGCTGTTTTTT. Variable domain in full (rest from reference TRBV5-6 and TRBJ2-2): DAGVTQSPTHLIKTRGQQVTLRCSPKSGHDTVSWYQQALGQGPQFIFQYYEEEERQRGNFPDRFSGHQFPNYSSELNVNALLLGDSALYLCASSLVQGVTGELFFGEGSRLTVL.

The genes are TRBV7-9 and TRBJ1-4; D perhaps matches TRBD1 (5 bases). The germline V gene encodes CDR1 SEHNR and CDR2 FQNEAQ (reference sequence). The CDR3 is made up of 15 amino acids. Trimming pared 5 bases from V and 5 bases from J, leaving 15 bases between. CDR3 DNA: TGTGCCAGCAGCCCACGACAGCCACCCAATGAAAAACTGTTTTTT. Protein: CASSPRQPPNEKLFF.

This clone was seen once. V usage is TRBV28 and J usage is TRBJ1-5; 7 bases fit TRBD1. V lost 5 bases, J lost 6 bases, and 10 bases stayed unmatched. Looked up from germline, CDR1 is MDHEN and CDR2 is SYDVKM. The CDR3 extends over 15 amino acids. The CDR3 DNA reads TGTGCCAGCAGTAGGGGGACAGCCAGGGGTCAGCCCCAGCATTTT. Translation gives CASSRGTARGQPQHF.

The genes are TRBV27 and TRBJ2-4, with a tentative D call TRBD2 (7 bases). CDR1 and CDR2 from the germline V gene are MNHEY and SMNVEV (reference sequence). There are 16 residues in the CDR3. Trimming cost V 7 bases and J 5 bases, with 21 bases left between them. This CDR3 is CASKLVGGAPQNIQYF. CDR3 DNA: TGTGCCAGCAAATTAGTGGGGGGGGCCCCTCAAAACATTCAGTACTTC.

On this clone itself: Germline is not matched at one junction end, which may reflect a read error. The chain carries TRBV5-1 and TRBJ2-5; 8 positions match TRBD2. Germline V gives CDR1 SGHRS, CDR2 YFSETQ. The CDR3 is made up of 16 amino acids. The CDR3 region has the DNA TGCGCCCGCAGCTCCGGGGGGGGTGGATTCCAAGAGACCCAGTACTTC. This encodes CARSSGGGGFQETQYF.

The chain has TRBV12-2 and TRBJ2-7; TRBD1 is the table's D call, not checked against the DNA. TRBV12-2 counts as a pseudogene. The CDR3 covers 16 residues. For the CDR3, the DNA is TGTGCAAGTCGCTTAGCGAGGAGGACAGGGTCCTACGAGCAGTACTTC. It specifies CASRLARRTGSYEQYF.